These T cell receptor beta chains were read from a single sample in a study of blood T cells in healthy people across ages. TCRdb reprocessed the 5' RACE reads via MiXCR and lists one record per CDR3 protein. Counted here are 1.5 million to 2 million distinct CDR3 sequences, 39% occurring once; the ten biggest clones make up 23%. The sequenced material came from blood. The receptors shown here come from a human donor in good health. Each CDR3 is given with its conserved first and last residue. A D gene is named only where the DNA matches it firmly. Clone size is shown for a subset of rows, as once, few, many or a class of expanded clone.

CDR3 protein: CATSRDGRTGEAFF
CDR3 DNA: TGTGCCACCAGCAGAGATGGTAGGACAGGGGAGGCTTTCTTT
V gene: TRBV15
J gene: TRBJ1-1
clone size: few
CDR3 length: 14
D gene: TRBD1

CDR3 protein: CSVGRRTGGETQYF
CDR3 DNA: TGCAGCGTTGGACGACGGACAGGGGGGGAGACCCAGTACTTC
V gene: TRBV29-1
J gene: TRBJ2-5
clone size: .
CDR3 length: 14
D gene: TRBD1

CDR3 protein: CSVATDMNTEAFF
CDR3 DNA: TGCAGCGTTGCTACAGATATGAACACTGAAGCTTTCTTT
V gene: TRBV29-1
J gene: TRBJ1-1
clone size: few
CDR3 length: 13
D gene: .

CDR3 protein: CASSPGGDRAAFF
CDR3 DNA: TGTGCCAGCAGCCCCGGCGGGGACAGGGCCGCTTTCTTT
V gene: TRBV7-2
J gene: TRBJ1-1
clone size: .
CDR3 length: 13
D gene: TRBD1

CDR3 protein: CASGSSAHEQFF
CDR3 DNA: TGTGCCAGCGGCTCTAGCGCGCATGAGCAGTTCTTC
V gene: TRBV12-3/TRBV12-4
J gene: TRBJ2-1
clone size: few
CDR3 length: 12
D gene: .

CDR3 protein: CASSERVGTNSPLHF
CDR3 DNA: TGTGCCAGCAGTGAGAGGGTAGGGACCAATTCACCCCTCCACTTT
V gene: TRBV6-1
J gene: TRBJ1-6
clone size: .
CDR3 length: 15
D gene: .

CDR3 protein: CATSDHQGLGSYNEQFF
CDR3 DNA: TGTGCCACCAGTGATCACCAGGGGCTCGGCTCCTACAATGAGCAGTTCTTC
V gene: TRBV24-1
J gene: TRBJ2-1
clone size: .
CDR3 length: 17
D gene: .

CDR3 protein: CASGARVNTEAFF
CDR3 DNA: TGTGCCAGCGGGGCCAGGGTGAACACTGAAGCTTTCTTT
V gene: TRBV6-5
J gene: TRBJ1-1
clone size: few
CDR3 length: 13
D gene: .

CDR3 protein: CASREDYGYTF
CDR3 DNA: TGCGCCAGCAGGGAAGACTATGGCTACACCTTC
V gene: TRBV5-1
J gene: TRBJ1-2
clone size: few
CDR3 length: 11
D gene: .

CDR3 protein: CASRRTVNYEQYF
CDR3 DNA: TGTGCCAGCAGAAGGACAGTTAACTACGAGCAGTACTTC
V gene: TRBV27
J gene: TRBJ2-7
clone size: few
CDR3 length: 13
D gene: .

CDR3 protein: CASSLVLSGELFF
CDR3 DNA: TGTGCCAGCAGCTTAGTTTTGAGCGGGGAGCTGTTTTTT
V gene: TRBV7-2
J gene: TRBJ2-2
clone size: .
CDR3 length: 13
D gene: .

CDR3 protein: CASSLTWERSREQYF
CDR3 DNA: TGCGCCAGCAGCTTAACCTGGGAACGGTCGCGGGAGCAGTACTTC
V gene: TRBV5-1
J gene: TRBJ2-7
clone size: .
CDR3 length: 15
D gene: .

CDR3 protein: CASSQFSSYGYTF
CDR3 DNA: TGTGCCAGCAGCCAATTTAGCAGCTATGGCTACACCTTC
V gene: TRBV3-1
J gene: TRBJ1-2
clone size: few
CDR3 length: 13
D gene: .

CDR3 protein: CASRTRIAGGFTYEQYF
CDR3 DNA: TGTGCCAGCAGGACGCGAATCGCGGGGGGCTTTACCTACGAGCAGTACTTC
V gene: TRBV2
J gene: TRBJ2-7
clone size: few
CDR3 length: 17
D gene: TRBD2

CDR3 protein: CSVVTRDDTQYF
CDR3 DNA: TGCAGCGTTGTTACCCGTGATGATACGCAGTATTTT
V gene: TRBV29-1
J gene: TRBJ2-3
clone size: few
CDR3 length: 12
D gene: .

CDR3 protein: CASSQDRIGQGYEQYF
CDR3 DNA: TGCGCCAGCAGCCAAGATCGTATCGGACAGGGCTACGAGCAGTACTTC
V gene: TRBV4-3
J gene: TRBJ2-7
clone size: .
CDR3 length: 16
D gene: TRBD1

CDR3 protein: CSARRTGVMYSEAFF
CDR3 DNA: TGCAGTGCTAGAAGGACAGGGGTAATGTACTCTGAAGCTTTCTTT
V gene: TRBV20-1
J gene: TRBJ1-1
clone size: .
CDR3 length: 15
D gene: TRBD1

CDR3 protein: CSAPPSGGDGYTF
CDR3 DNA: TGCAGTGCTCCTCCCTCAGGGGGCGATGGCTACACCTTC
V gene: TRBV20-1
J gene: TRBJ1-2
clone size: .
CDR3 length: 13
D gene: TRBD1

CDR3 protein: CASSRLAGGVDTQYF
CDR3 DNA: TGTGCCAGCAGCCGACTAGCGGGGGGGGTAGATACGCAGTATTTT
V gene: TRBV7-2
J gene: TRBJ2-3
clone size: .
CDR3 length: 15
D gene: TRBD2

CDR3 protein: CASSVGDGDPLEQYF
CDR3 DNA: TGCGCCAGCAGTGTCGGGGATGGGGACCCCTTGGAGCAGTACTTC
V gene: TRBV5-1
J gene: TRBJ2-7
clone size: .
CDR3 length: 15
D gene: .

CDR3 protein: CASSLGPHTNQPQHF
CDR3 DNA: TGTGCCAGCAGCTTGGGGCCGCACACCAATCAGCCCCAGCATTTT
V gene: TRBV13
J gene: TRBJ1-5
clone size: .
CDR3 length: 15
D gene: .

CDR3 protein: CSVEERGGTQYF
CDR3 DNA: TGCAGCGTTGAAGAGAGGGGTGGGACCCAGTACTTC
V gene: TRBV29-1
J gene: TRBJ2-5
clone size: few
CDR3 length: 12
D gene: .

CDR3 protein: CASSDRTGYEQYF
CDR3 DNA: TGTGCCAGCAGTGACCGAACAGGCTACGAGCAGTACTTC
V gene: TRBV6-1
J gene: TRBJ2-7
clone size: few
CDR3 length: 13
D gene: .

CDR3 protein: CASRAPGTDTQYF
CDR3 DNA: TGCGCCAGCAGGGCTCCCGGTACGGATACGCAGTATTTT
V gene: TRBV5-1
J gene: TRBJ2-3
clone size: .
CDR3 length: 13
D gene: .

CDR3 protein: CASSEFRTSGTDTQYF
CDR3 DNA: TGTGCCAGCAGTGAATTTCGGACTAGCGGCACAGATACGCAGTATTTT
V gene: TRBV25-1
J gene: TRBJ2-3
clone size: .
CDR3 length: 16
D gene: TRBD2

CDR3 protein: CASSYGQGGWAGELFF
CDR3 DNA: TGTGCCAGCAGCTACGGACAGGGCGGATGGGCCGGGGAGCTGTTTTTT
V gene: TRBV7-9
J gene: TRBJ2-2
clone size: .
CDR3 length: 16
D gene: TRBD1

CDR3 protein: CASSLEYPASKETQYF
CDR3 DNA: TGTGCCAGCAGCTTAGAGTACCCAGCCAGTAAGGAGACCCAGTACTTC
V gene: TRBV7-6
J gene: TRBJ2-5
clone size: few
CDR3 length: 16
D gene: .

CDR3 protein: CASRVRASGANVLTF
CDR3 DNA: TGTGCCAGCAGAGTACGTGCCTCTGGGGCCAACGTCCTGACTTTC
V gene: TRBV12-3/TRBV12-4
J gene: TRBJ2-6
clone size: once
CDR3 length: 15
D gene: .

CDR3 protein: CASSLASTGGAKLFF
CDR3 DNA: TGTGCCAGCAGCTTAGCGTCTACAGGGGGCGCAAAACTGTTTTTT
V gene: TRBV7-2
J gene: TRBJ1-4
clone size: .
CDR3 length: 15
D gene: TRBD1

CDR3 protein: CASSLYRGLDEKLFF
CDR3 DNA: TGTGCCAGCAGCCTATACAGGGGGCTGGATGAAAAACTGTTTTTT
V gene: TRBV6-1
J gene: TRBJ1-4
clone size: .
CDR3 length: 15
D gene: TRBD1

CDR3 protein: CASRGAGGTQPQHF
CDR3 DNA: TGTGCCAGCAGGGGGGCAGGGGGTACTCAGCCCCAGCATTTT
V gene: TRBV6-5
J gene: TRBJ1-5
clone size: .
CDR3 length: 14
D gene: TRBD1

CDR3 protein: CASSQGGGGGGYTF
CDR3 DNA: TGCGCCAGCAGCCAAGGAGGAGGGGGAGGTGGCTACACCTTC
V gene: TRBV4-3
J gene: TRBJ1-2
clone size: .
CDR3 length: 14
D gene: .

CDR3 protein: CSAKTRENYGYTF
CDR3 DNA: TGCAGTGCGAAAACCCGGGAAAACTATGGCTACACCTTC
V gene: TRBV20-1
J gene: TRBJ1-2
clone size: once
CDR3 length: 13
D gene: .

CDR3 protein: CASSQVRGSGYGYTF
CDR3 DNA: TGCGCCAGCAGCCAAGTTCGGGGAAGCGGCTATGGCTACACCTTC
V gene: TRBV4-1
J gene: TRBJ1-2
clone size: few
CDR3 length: 15
D gene: .

CDR3 protein: CASSFTGQGAYEQYF
CDR3 DNA: TGTGCCAGCAGTTTTACGGGACAGGGTGCCTACGAGCAGTACTTC
V gene: TRBV27
J gene: TRBJ2-7
clone size: many
CDR3 length: 15
D gene: TRBD1

CDR3 protein: CASSSGGGSRNEQFF
CDR3 DNA: TGTGCCAGCAGTTCGGGCGGGGGGAGTAGGAATGAGCAGTTCTTC
V gene: TRBV28
J gene: TRBJ2-1
clone size: .
CDR3 length: 15
D gene: TRBD2

CDR3 protein: CASSTSYFQFF
CDR3 DNA: TGTGCCAGCAGCACTAGCTACTTCCAGTTCTTC
V gene: TRBV6-6
J gene: TRBJ2-1
clone size: .
CDR3 length: 11
D gene: .

CDR3 protein: CASTGQGNNEQFF
CDR3 DNA: TGTGCCAGCACAGGACAGGGTAACAATGAGCAGTTCTTC
V gene: TRBV6-5
J gene: TRBJ2-1
clone size: .
CDR3 length: 13
D gene: TRBD1

CDR3 protein: CASERGGGQNYNEQFF
CDR3 DNA: TGTGCCAGCGAGCGAGGCGGGGGGCAAAACTACAATGAGCAGTTCTTC
V gene: TRBV7-9
J gene: TRBJ2-1
clone size: few
CDR3 length: 16
D gene: TRBD2

CDR3 protein: CASSLWLGVSGANVLTF
CDR3 DNA: TGTGCCAGCAGCCTATGGCTAGGGGTCTCGGGGGCCAACGTCCTGACTTTC
V gene: TRBV4-2
J gene: TRBJ2-6
clone size: .
CDR3 length: 17
D gene: .

CDR3 protein: CASSVGPGENYGYTF
CDR3 DNA: TGTGCCAGCAGCGTAGGTCCAGGGGAAAACTATGGCTACACCTTC
V gene: TRBV9
J gene: TRBJ1-2
clone size: few
CDR3 length: 15
D gene: .

CDR3 protein: CSARDLQGQGAHEQFF
CDR3 DNA: TGCAGTGCTAGAGATCTACAGGGACAGGGTGCCCATGAGCAGTTCTTC
V gene: TRBV20-1
J gene: TRBJ2-1
clone size: .
CDR3 length: 16
D gene: TRBD1

CDR3 protein: CSARDITSYEQYF
CDR3 DNA: TGCAGTGCTAGGGACATAACCTCCTACGAGCAGTACTTC
V gene: TRBV20-1
J gene: TRBJ2-7
clone size: few
CDR3 length: 13
D gene: .

CDR3 protein: CATRGSYNSPLHF
CDR3 DNA: TGTGCCACCAGGGGCTCCTATAATTCACCCCTCCACTTT
V gene: TRBV6-6
J gene: TRBJ1-6
clone size: .
CDR3 length: 13
D gene: .

CDR3 protein: CASRPPGSGYEQYF
CDR3 DNA: TGTGCCAGCAGACCTCCGGGGTCGGGCTACGAGCAGTACTTC
V gene: TRBV27
J gene: TRBJ2-7
clone size: few
CDR3 length: 14
D gene: .

CDR3 protein: CASSSSVANYGYTF
CDR3 DNA: TGTGCCAGCAGCTCTTCCGTAGCTAACTATGGCTACACCTTC
V gene: TRBV7-2
J gene: TRBJ1-2
clone size: .
CDR3 length: 14
D gene: .

CDR3 protein: CASSQFHGTEAFF
CDR3 DNA: TGTGCCAGCAGCCAATTCCATGGCACTGAAGCTTTCTTT
V gene: TRBV7-6
J gene: TRBJ1-1
clone size: .
CDR3 length: 13
D gene: .

CDR3 protein: CASGTTTGELFF
CDR3 DNA: TGTGCTAGTGGAACGACCACCGGGGAGCTGTTTTTT
V gene: TRBV12-5
J gene: TRBJ2-2
clone size: .
CDR3 length: 12
D gene: .

CDR3 protein: CSVARGVGTEAFF
CDR3 DNA: TGCAGCGTTGCCCGGGGGGTCGGCACTGAAGCTTTCTTT
V gene: TRBV29-1
J gene: TRBJ1-1
clone size: .
CDR3 length: 13
D gene: .

CDR3 protein: CASSGRAGVLYNEQFF
CDR3 DNA: TGTGCCAGCAGTGGCCGGGCGGGGGTATTATACAATGAGCAGTTCTTC
V gene: TRBV7-9
J gene: TRBJ2-1
clone size: .
CDR3 length: 16
D gene: TRBD2

CDR3 protein: CASSRQGGGQGYGYTF
CDR3 DNA: TGTGCCAGCAGCCGCCAAGGGGGGGGACAGGGTTATGGCTACACCTTC
V gene: TRBV7-2
J gene: TRBJ1-2
clone size: once
CDR3 length: 16
D gene: TRBD1

CDR3 protein: CASSLVLAGQYEQYF
CDR3 DNA: TGTGCCAGCAGCTTAGTATTAGCGGGTCAGTACGAGCAGTACTTC
V gene: TRBV7-2
J gene: TRBJ2-7
clone size: .
CDR3 length: 15
D gene: TRBD2

CDR3 protein: CSVGRGGGGYTF
CDR3 DNA: TGCAGCGTGGGAAGAGGAGGAGGAGGCTACACCTTC
V gene: TRBV29-1
J gene: TRBJ1-2
clone size: few
CDR3 length: 12
D gene: .